These 8 T cell receptor beta chains came from one sample sequenced in a study of shared clonotypes between healthy human individuals. Data came from immunoSEQ multiplex PCR; TCRdb stores just in-frame clones and leaves some out. This table holds some 2.4 million clones, 93% found once. Input material: naive CD4+ T cells from PBMCs. Subset denoted: CD45RA+ positively selected. These receptors all stem from a man aged 18 to 35 in good health. Some clones in this sample may be carry-over from other donors' samples.

The V and J genes are TRBV29-1 and TRBJ1-1; D unclear. Germline V lookup: CDR1 SQVTM, CDR2 ANQGSEA. This CDR3 is 13 amino acids long. Trimming stripped 4 bases from V and 5 bases from J, with 14 bases between. CDR3 sequence: CSVVRVADTEAFF. The CDR3 DNA reads TGCAGCGTTGTTAGGGTAGCGGATACTGAAGCTTTCTTT.

The gene calls are TRBV6-6 and TRBJ1-1; 8 nucleotides agree with TRBD1. The CDR3 runs 14 residues. With V trimmed by 6 bases and J by 4 bases, 7 bases remained unmatched. Germline CDR1 is MNHNY and CDR2 is SVGAGI (reference sequence). CDR3 sequence reads: CASRRPGTGTEAFF. The CDR3 DNA reads as TGTGCCAGCAGGCGCCCGGGGACAGGCACTGAAGCTTTCTTT.

The chain links TRBV6-1 to TRBJ2-2, with unresolved D. Looked up from germline, CDR1 is MNHNS and CDR2 is SASEGT. V shed 2 bases and J shed 6 bases, with 13 bases lying between them. The CDR3 spans 15 residues. This CDR3 reads CASSERVFASGELFF. The CDR3 DNA reads TGTGCCAGCAGTGAAAGGGTGTTTGCCTCCGGGGAGCTGTTTTTT.

As regards this clone: Other DNA sequences from this sample encode an identical CDR3 as well. V and J are TRBV28 and TRBJ1-4; 8 positions match TRBD1. V lost 4 bases to trimming and J lost 8 bases; unmatched junction nucleotides: 9. The CDR3 has 15 residues. CDR1 is MDHEN, CDR2 SYDVKM, per germline. For the CDR3, the DNA is TGTGCCAGCAGTTCCCAGGGGGCGGGTAACGAAAAACTGTTTTTT. Its translation is CASSSQGAGNEKLFF. The entire variable domain, with the rest obtained from reference TRBV28 and TRBJ1-4, is as follows: DVKVTQSSRYLVKRTGEKVFLECVQDMDHENMFWYRQDPGLGLRLIYFSYDVKMKEKGDIPEGYSVSREKKERFSLILESASTNQTSMYLCASSSQGAGNEKLFFGSGTQLSVL.

This chain links TRBV9 with TRBJ2-5, with 8 bases that match TRBD1. The germline V gene has CDR1 SGDLS and CDR2 YYNGEE. J was trimmed by 2 bases and V by 2 bases; bases with no gene match: 5. This CDR3 has 15 amino acids. The CDR3 loop reads CASSVTGGTQETQYF. The DNA for the CDR3 is TGTGCCAGCAGCGTCACAGGGGGAACGCAAGAGACCCAGTACTTC.

This chain links TRBV28 with TRBJ2-1; D is perhaps TRBD1 (6 bases). The length of the CDR3 is 16 residues. Deletions cut 2 bases from V and 9 bases from J, with 20 bases between. The germline CDR1 and CDR2 sequences are MDHEN and SYDVKM. The CDR3 region has the DNA TGTGCCAGCAGTTTAATCTTGGGCAGGGGAATTGGTGAGCAGTTCTTC. The encoded protein is CASSLILGRGIGEQFF.

The chain employs TRBV28 and TRBJ2-3, with D unclear. Trimming shortened V by 8 bases and J by 2 bases, and 8 bases separated the two germline ends. The CDR3 extends over 12 amino acids. CDR1 and CDR2 from the germline V gene are MDHEN and SYDVKM. The CDR3 DNA is TGTGCCAGCGGGGTATACACAGATACGCAGTATTTT. Protein: CASGVYTDTQYF.

This rearrangement joins TRBV4-1 to TRBJ2-1; TRBD1 matches at 8 bases. J was trimmed by 10 bases and V by 4 bases; bases with no gene match: 12. Germline CDR1 and CDR2: MGHRA and YSYEKL. The CDR3 runs to 15 residues. As DNA, the CDR3 is TGCGCCAGCAGCCTCAGACAACAGGGGGTCTTCGAGCAGTTCTTC. Translation gives CASSLRQQGVFEQFF.